Below, 13 T cell receptor beta chains from the same sample are listed, as sequenced in a study of CD8+CD57+ T cells in acquired aplastic anemia. TCR beta VDJ and CDR3 profiles were obtained from a genomic DNA template. From the reads, TCRdb called clonotypes with MiXCR, one entry per CDR3 protein. The data hold roughly 200,000 distinct CDR3 sequences, with approximately 65% observed a single time. Sequencing was done on patients that had shown CD8+CD57+ cell expansion by flow cytometry. Sequencing was done on a sample of sorted CD4+, CD8+, or CD8+CD57+ T cells (not recorded which) from PBMCs. The receptor source for this set is a human donor with aplastic anemia.

The V gene is TRBV12-5, the J gene TRBJ2-3; no definite D call. The CDR3 contains 18 residues. The germline V and J ends were trimmed by 6 bases and 5 bases, with 27 bases remaining between them. Per the germline V gene, CDR1 is LGHNT and CDR2 is FRNRAP. The CDR3, as DNA: TGTGCTAGTGGCCCACCCAACTCCGACGGAACCGCGTTAGATACGCAGTATTTT. This gives the protein CASGPPNSDGTALDTQYF.

This clonotype was detected once. The chain has TRBV24-1 and TRBJ2-7; TRBD1 matches 9 bases. J gave up 6 bases and V 5 bases, and 10 bases lay outside the gene matches. CDR3 length: 15 amino acids. From germline, CDR1 is KGHDR and CDR2 SFDVKD. The CDR3 DNA reads as TGTGCCACCAGTGGGTCCGACAGGGGGTGGAGCGAGCAGTACTTC. It translates to CATSGSDRGWSEQYF.

A note on this clonotype: At one end the junction does not follow the germline gene, possibly because of a read error. The chain carries TRBV10-3 and TRBJ2-7; maybe TRBD2 (7 bases). The V gene's germline CDR1 is ENHRY and CDR2 SYGVKD. This CDR3 has 14 amino acids. The CDR3 spells CASSYSGEGREQYF. The CDR3 bases are TGTGCCAGCAGTTACTCAGGGGAGGGCAGGGAGCAGTACTTC.

The chain couples TRBV19 to TRBJ2-5; TRBD1 is a possible D gene (5 bases). V was trimmed by 5 bases and J by 2 bases, leaving 15 bases between them. CDR1 is LNHDA and CDR2 is SQIVND in the germline V gene (reference sequence). This CDR3 spans 15 amino acids. For the CDR3, the DNA is TGTGCCAGTAGTCCCGCAGGGAAGGGGCAAGAGACCCAGTACTTC. Translated, it gives CASSPAGKGQETQYF. The full variable domain, rest sourced from reference TRBV19 and TRBJ2-5, is DGGITQSPKYLFRKEGQNVTLSCEQNLNHDAMYWYRQDPGQGLRLIYYSQIVNDFQKGDIAEGYSVSREKKESFPLTVTSAQKNPTAFYLCASSPAGKGQETQYFGPGTRLLVL.

The chain has TRBV2 and TRBJ2-6, with 7 bases fitting TRBD1. The CDR3 runs 14 residues. Germline V gives CDR1 SNHLY, CDR2 FYNNEI. Losses at the gene ends were 11 bases for V and 4 bases for J; bases not matched to a gene: 8. Here the CDR3 reads CAGSTGDGANVLTF. The CDR3 DNA reads as TGTGCCGGTTCCACAGGGGACGGGGCCAACGTCCTGACTTTC.

This clonotype was seen a few times. The V call is TRBV20-1, the J call TRBJ1-2, with D unresolved. The CDR3 contains 12 residues. Trimming pared 1 base from V and 3 bases from J, leaving 6 bases between. CDR1 is DFQATT, CDR2 SNEGSKA, per germline (reference sequence). CDR3: CSARVKDYGYTF. The CDR3 DNA reads TGCAGTGCTAGAGTTAAGGACTATGGCTACACCTTC.

The genes are TRBV25-1 and TRBJ1-1, with a tentative D call TRBD1 (6 bases). The germline V and J ends were trimmed by 3 bases and 5 bases, with 10 bases remaining between them. The germline gives CDR1 MGHDK, CDR2 SYGVNS. The CDR3 totals 13 residues. CDR3 coding DNA: TGTGCCAGCAGTGAGGGGGCGAGGACTGAAGCTTTCTTT. Its translation: CASSEGARTEAFF.

This chain joins TRBV19 and TRBJ2-2; TRBD1 matches at 7 bases. This CDR3 is 13 amino acids long. Germline assignment: CDR1 LNHDA and CDR2 SQIVND (reference sequence). V dropped 6 bases and J dropped 6; count of bases not matched to a gene: 4. CDR3 in amino acids: CASRRGRPGELFF. DNA for the CDR3: TGTGCCAGTAGGAGGGGGCGGCCCGGGGAGCTGTTTTTT.

V usage is TRBV10-3 and J usage is TRBJ1-2, with D unclear. The germline CDR1 and CDR2 sequences are ENHRY and SYGVKD. The ends were cut back, 2 bases at V and 6 bases at J, with 13 bases in the middle. The CDR3 sequence is 14 residues long. The CDR3 DNA follows: TGTGCCATCAGTGAGGTACCCGGGCCTCATGGCTACACCTTC. Translation: CAISEVPGPHGYTF.

This clonotype has ten or more counts. The gene calls are TRBV6-5 and TRBJ2-3; TRBD1 is a possible D gene (6 bases). The CDR3 length is 16 residues. The germline V and J ends were trimmed by 5 bases and 3 bases, with 18 bases remaining between them. Germline CDR1 MNHEY, CDR2 SVGAGI. The CDR3 region is CASSQSPGTKTDTQYF. As DNA, the CDR3 is TGTGCCAGCAGTCAATCCCCCGGGACAAAAACAGATACGCAGTATTTT.

This clonotype was recorded once. The chain combines TRBV5-1 with TRBJ1-1; TRBD1 aligns across 7 bases. V shed 4 bases and J 6 bases; nucleotides not matched to a gene: 12. CDR3 length equals 15 residues. The germline V gene has CDR1 SGHRS and CDR2 YFSETQ. The CDR3 loop is CASSPTDRELAEAFF. The CDR3 DNA sequence: TGCGCCAGCAGCCCAACCGACAGGGAGTTGGCTGAAGCTTTCTTT.

This clonotype occurred many times. This chain uses TRBV12-3 or TRBV12-4 with TRBJ2-7, with 8 bases identical to TRBD1. After removal of 8 bases from V and 3 bases from J, the junction contained 12 bases not matched to a gene. This CDR3 has 15 amino acids. CDR3 nucleotide sequence: TGTGCCAGCGCAACCCCCAAGACAGGGGACTACGAGCAGTACTTC. It encodes CASATPKTGDYEQYF.

The J gene is TRBJ1-6, the V gene TRBV7-2, with a weak D call TRBD1 (6 bases). Germline-derived CDR1 and CDR2 are SGHTA and FQGNSA. V was pared by 1 base and J by 0 bases, with 13 bases between. The CDR3 spans 18 residues. The CDR3 DNA reads as TGTGCCAGCAGCTTAGTGGGACACCGGAGCTCCTATAATTCACCCCTCCACTTT. This gives the protein CASSLVGHRSSYNSPLHF.